Sequencing of this T cell receptor beta chain was carried out in a study of radiotherapy plus CTLA-4 blockade in lung cancer. Those with chemo-refractory metastatic non-small-cell lung cancer were treated with focal radiation combined with CTLA-4 blockade using ipilimumab. With regard to this clone: The antigen is not known. Other DNA sequences in this specimen translate into the identical CDR3.

Only in-frame clones appear in the TCRdb table, and some are missing; sequencing was by immunoSEQ multiplex PCR. The table shows about 15,000 clones, with around 70% occurring only once. Regarding the study as a whole: Early clone dynamics of blood T cells, plus interferon-beta, reportedly predicted response best.

The sample consisted of peripheral blood, taken from a patient treated with radiotherapy plus ipilimumab. The receptor was isolated from a human donor with non-small cell lung cancer whose response to radiotherapy plus ipilimumab could not be evaluated.

As DNA, the CDR3 is TGTGCCAGCAGTTTTAATGGGGGCGTGAGATGGGATTCACCCCTCCACTTT. Its protein is CASSFNGGVRWDSPLHF. The chain employs TRBV27 and TRBJ1-6; D possibly corresponds to TRBD1 (6 bases). The V gene's germline CDR1 is MNHEY and CDR2 SMNVEV (reference sequence). The CDR3 has 17 amino acids. V dropped 3 bases and J dropped 8 bases, with 20 bases sitting between them.